This TCR beta chain comes out of a study of identical twins. In this sample, this clonotype turned up a few times. Template switching, a step in the protocol, added a universal primer site, and cDNA carried unique molecular identifiers. In TCRdb, the 5' RACE reads were re-called with MiXCR into one record per CDR3 protein. The sample carries approximately 1.8 million distinct CDR3 sequences, about 32% recorded once. There were only healthy Caucasians among the donors. The V gene's germline CDR1 is KGHDR and CDR2 SFDVKD. Trimming at V came to 6 bases and at J to 1 base, leaving 8 bases not matched to a gene. The CDR3 extends over 18 amino acids.

V gene TRBV24-1 combines with J gene TRBJ2-1; 13 bases fit TRBD2. The TCR originated in a newborn girl in good health. The source material was cord blood. CDR3 protein: CATSSTSGGTESYNEQFF. As DNA, the CDR3 is TGTGCCACCAGTTCGACTAGCGGGGGGACGGAATCCTACAATGAGCAGTTCTTC.